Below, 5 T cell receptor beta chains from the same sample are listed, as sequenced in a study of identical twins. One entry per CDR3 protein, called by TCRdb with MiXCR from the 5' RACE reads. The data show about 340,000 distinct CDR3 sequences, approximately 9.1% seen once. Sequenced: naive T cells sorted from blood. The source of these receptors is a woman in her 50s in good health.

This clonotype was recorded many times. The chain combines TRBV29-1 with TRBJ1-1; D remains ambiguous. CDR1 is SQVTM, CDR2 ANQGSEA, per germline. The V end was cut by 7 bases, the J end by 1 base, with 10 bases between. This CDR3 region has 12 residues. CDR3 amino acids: CSATSSNTEAFF. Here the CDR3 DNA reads TGCAGCGCCACCTCGTCGAACACTGAAGCTTTCTTT.

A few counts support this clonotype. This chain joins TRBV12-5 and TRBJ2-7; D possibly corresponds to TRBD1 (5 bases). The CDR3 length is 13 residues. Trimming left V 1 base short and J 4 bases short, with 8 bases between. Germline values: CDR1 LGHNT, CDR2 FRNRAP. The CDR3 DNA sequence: TGTGCTAGTGGTTTGGAGGGGCGGTACGAGCAGTACTTC. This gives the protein CASGLEGRYEQYF.

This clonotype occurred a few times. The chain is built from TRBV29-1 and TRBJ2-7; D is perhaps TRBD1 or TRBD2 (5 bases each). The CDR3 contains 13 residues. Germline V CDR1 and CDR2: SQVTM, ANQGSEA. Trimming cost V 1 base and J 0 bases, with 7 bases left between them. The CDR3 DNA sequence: TGCAGCGTTGAAGGGGACGCCTCCTACGAGCAGTACTTC. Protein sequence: CSVEGDASYEQYF.

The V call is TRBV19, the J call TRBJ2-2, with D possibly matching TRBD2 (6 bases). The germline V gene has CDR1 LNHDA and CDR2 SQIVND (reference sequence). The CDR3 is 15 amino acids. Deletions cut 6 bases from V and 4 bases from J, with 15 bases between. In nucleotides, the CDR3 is TGTGCCAGTAGCCGACTAGAGATAACCACCGGGGAGCTGTTTTTT. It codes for CASSRLEITTGELFF.

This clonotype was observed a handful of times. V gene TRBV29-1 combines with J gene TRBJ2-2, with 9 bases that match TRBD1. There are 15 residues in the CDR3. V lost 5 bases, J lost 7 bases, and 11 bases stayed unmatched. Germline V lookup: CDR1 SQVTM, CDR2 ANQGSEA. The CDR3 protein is CSVRGTGLSGGELFF. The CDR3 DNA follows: TGCAGCGTTAGGGGGACAGGGCTTTCGGGCGGGGAGCTGTTTTTT.